Reported below is one T cell receptor beta chain. Antigen specificity is unknown. Investigators reverse transcribed all isolated RNA, so they sequenced expressed TCRB transcripts. Around 990,000 reads, on average, were obtained from stem cell-like memory T cell samples. Sequenced by immunoSEQ multiplex PCR; TCRdb stores in-frame clones only, minus some. There are about 15,000 clones in the sample; 40% to 45% occur only once, and roughly 0.56% lies in the top ten. This sample was included in a study of beta chain features in type 1 diabetes. In the study overall: In age, gender and cell yields, patients were similar to healthy donors. Study-wide results and caveats: Patients with Type 1 diabetes showed moderately but significantly shorter TCRB CDR3s in all four CD4+ subsets.

From germline, CDR1 is SGHRS and CDR2 YFSETQ. Between the trimmed V and J ends, which lost 1 base and 5 bases, there was a span of 19 bases. This CDR3 is built from 17 residues. This chain uses TRBV5-1 with TRBJ2-1; maybe TRBD2 (7 bases). Input material: stem cell memory CD4+ T cells from blood. The origin of this receptor is a woman aged 40 to 55 in good health. CDR3: CASSLLQGRASNNEQFF. The CDR3 nucleotides read TGCGCCAGCAGCTTGTTGCAGGGGAGGGCTTCTAACAATGAGCAGTTCTTC.